This T cell receptor beta chain was captured by sequencing in a study of identical twins. Ten or more counts support this clonotype. Via MiXCR, TCRdb re-called the 5' RACE reads, giving one row per CDR3 protein. This table has some 730,000 distinct CDR3 sequences, over 15% appearing once. Germline loops: CDR1 SGHRS, CDR2 YFSETQ. This CDR3 has 16 amino acids. V was clipped by 0 bases and J by 0 bases, with 10 bases between them. This same sample was also taken into another study, of T cells expressing NK-cell markers.

Sequencing used PBMCs. The V call is TRBV5-1, the J call TRBJ2-1; D is possibly TRBD2 (5 bases). This clonotype was sampled from a woman between 18 and 30 years old in good health. Here the CDR3 reads CASSLGFGSSYNEQFF. CDR3 nucleotides: TGCGCCAGCAGCTTGGGTTTTGGGAGCTCCTACAATGAGCAGTTCTTC.